The 2 T cell receptor beta chains in this list originate from one sample, sequenced in a study of cytomegalovirus exposure and HLA in healthy donors. The PCR employed 60 Vbeta primers together with 13 Jbeta primers. Clones were sequenced by immunoSEQ multiplex PCR, and TCRdb holds only the in-frame ones, with some missing. The sample consists of roughly 180,000 clones, approximately 84% of them appearing once. The sample was PBMCs. The receptors were gathered from a man aged 18 to 35 in good health and CMV-seronegative.

This clone was recorded a few times. The rearrangement joins TRBV27 to TRBJ1-2; 7 positions agree with TRBD1. There are 14 residues in the CDR3. Germline V gene data show CDR1 as MNHEY and CDR2 as SMNVEV (reference sequence). The V and J ends lost 7 bases and 5 bases, in that order; junction bases with no gene match: 10. CDR3 in DNA: TGTGCCAGCACCGTTAACAGGGGTTTATATGGCTACACCTTC. Translating it yields CASTVNRGLYGYTF.

This chain connects TRBV10-3 to TRBJ1-3; D call uncertain. In germline, CDR1 is ENHRY, CDR2 SYGVKD. The CDR3 is 16 residues long. Between the trimmed V and J ends, which lost 0 bases and 0 bases, there was a span of 9 bases. CDR3 residues: CAISESRRNSGNTIYF. Written as DNA, the CDR3 is TGTGCCATCAGTGAGTCCAGGCGAAACTCTGGAAACACCATATATTTT.